The 5 T cell receptor beta chains below were found in one sample sequenced in a study of technical replicates of blood from several donors. Produced via immunoSEQ multiplex PCR; TCRdb's table is partial and in-frame only. The table includes tens of thousands of clones, about 93% detected once. Sequenced input: T cells isolated from PBMCs. These receptors were obtained from a human donor in good health.

The chain has TRBV14 and TRBJ1-5; 8 nucleotides line up with TRBD1. The CDR3 is made up of 19 amino acids. Germline V gene data show CDR1 as SGHDN and CDR2 as FVKESK. After removal of 0 bases from V and 2 bases from J, the junction contained 12 bases not matched to a gene. Written as DNA, the CDR3 is TGTGCCAGCAGCCAAGATCCCCCAAAGGACAGGGCTGGCAATCAGCCCCAGCATTTT. Its protein product is CASSQDPPKDRAGNQPQHF.

The V call is TRBV4-1, the J call TRBJ1-2, with D unresolved. Germline CDR1 is MGHRA and CDR2 is YSYEKL. Deletions cut 0 bases from V and 4 bases from J, with 9 bases between. The CDR3 loop spans 14 amino acids. The CDR3 region is CASSQDPGTYGYTF. CDR3 DNA sequence: TGCGCCAGCAGCCAAGACCCGGGAACCTATGGCTACACCTTC.

The chain couples TRBV5-1 to TRBJ2-5; 7 nucleotides match TRBD2. This CDR3 is built from 15 residues. After removal of 1 base from V and 4 bases from J, the junction contained 7 bases not matched to a gene. In germline, CDR1 is SGHRS, CDR2 YFSETQ. CDR3 loop: CASSLQERGGETQYF. The CDR3, as DNA: TGCGCCAGCAGCTTGCAGGAGCGGGGTGGAGAGACCCAGTACTTC.

As to this clone: At one end the junction does not follow the germline gene, possibly because of a read error. This sequence joins TRBV7-3 and TRBJ2-1, with 7 bases matching TRBD1. Germline-derived CDR1 and CDR2 are SGHTA and FQGTGA. The CDR3 has 16 amino acids. The CDR3: CASSVTRQGSYNEQFF. The CDR3 DNA sequence: TGTGCCAGCAGCGTAACCCGACAGGGCTCCTACAATGAGCAGTTCTTC.

The chain links TRBV14 to TRBJ2-5; TRBD2 matches at 8 bases. V shed 4 bases and J 4 bases; nucleotides not matched to a gene: 5. The germline V gene encodes CDR1 SGHDN and CDR2 FVKESK. The CDR3 runs to 14 residues. Here the CDR3 DNA reads TGTGCCAGCAGCCTTTTAAGCGGGGGAGAGACCCAGTACTTC. It codes for CASSLLSGGETQYF.